A selection of T cell receptor beta chains follows, all from one sample in a study of blood T cell repertoires in COVID-19. The data were produced by immunoSEQ multiplex PCR, yet TCRdb's version contains in-frame clones alone and is incomplete. The sample records roughly 180,000 clones, less than 85% being singletons. The sample comprised peripheral blood. These receptors were obtained from a human donor in a cohort sampled during active COVID-19. The CDR3 runs from the conserved cysteine through the conserved F or W. The D gene is left open where the match is weak. Not every row has a clone size; where given, it reads once, few, many or a size class.

v_gene: TRBV2; abundance: few; j_gene: TRBJ1-2; d_gene: TRBD1; CDR3nt: TGTGCCAGCAGCCCACAGGGGCTTGGCTACACCTTC; CDR3aa: CASSPQGLGYTF
v_gene: TRBV4-2; abundance: NA; j_gene: TRBJ1-4; d_gene: TRBD1; CDR3nt: TGTGCCAGCAGCCAAGATCGGGGGACTCAGGGGGCGGGTGAAAAACTGTTTTTT; CDR3aa: CASSQDRGTQGAGEKLFF
v_gene: TRBV5-1; abundance: NA; j_gene: TRBJ1-1; d_gene: NA; CDR3nt: TGCGCCAGCAGCTTGGACTTCGCTAGTGAAGCTTTCTTT; CDR3aa: CASSLDFASEAFF
v_gene: TRBV5-1; abundance: NA; j_gene: TRBJ2-7; d_gene: TRBD1; CDR3nt: TGCGCCAGCAGCCAGTCGACAGGGGACGCCTACGAGCAGTACTTC; CDR3aa: CASSQSTGDAYEQYF
v_gene: TRBV25-1; abundance: NA; j_gene: TRBJ1-1; d_gene: NA; CDR3nt: TGTGCCAGCATTTCGACCCTAGCGGCTGAAGCTTTCTTT; CDR3aa: CASISTLAAEAFF
v_gene: TRBV6-6; abundance: NA; j_gene: TRBJ2-1; d_gene: NA; CDR3nt: TGTGCCAGCAGTTACTCAATTCAAAGACAGAACAATGAGCAGTTCTTC; CDR3aa: CASSYSIQRQNNEQFF
v_gene: TRBV7-9; abundance: NA; j_gene: TRBJ2-1; d_gene: NA; CDR3nt: TGTGCCAGCAGCTCGGGACTCCCCTCCTACAATGAGCAGTTCTTC; CDR3aa: CASSSGLPSYNEQFF
v_gene: TRBV19; abundance: NA; j_gene: TRBJ1-2; d_gene: TRBD1; CDR3nt: TGTGCCAGTCAGGGGGGCCAAGCTAACTATGGCTACACCTTC; CDR3aa: CASQGGQANYGYTF
v_gene: TRBV7-3; abundance: once; j_gene: TRBJ2-2; d_gene: NA; CDR3nt: TGTGCCAGCCGAACCGGGAACACCGGGGAGCTGTTTTTT; CDR3aa: CASRTGNTGELFF
v_gene: TRBV7-6; abundance: NA; j_gene: TRBJ2-7; d_gene: NA; CDR3nt: TGTGCCAGCAGCTTAAGTAGTACCGGGTCCTACGAGCAGTACTTC; CDR3aa: CASSLSSTGSYEQYF
v_gene: TRBV5-8; abundance: NA; j_gene: TRBJ2-1; d_gene: TRBD1; CDR3nt: TGTGCCAGCAGCCGTCGACAGGGCTACAATGAGCAGTTCTTC; CDR3aa: CASSRRQGYNEQFF
v_gene: TRBV3-1/TRBV3-2; abundance: NA; j_gene: TRBJ1-1; d_gene: NA; CDR3nt: TGTGCCAGCAGCCAAGGGGCAGGGGCGTGGGGCACTGAAGCTTTCTTT; CDR3aa: CASSQGAGAWGTEAFF
v_gene: TRBV12-3/TRBV12-4; abundance: NA; j_gene: TRBJ2-5; d_gene: TRBD1; CDR3nt: TGTGCCAGCAGACAGGGGGCACGGGAGACCCAGTACTTC; CDR3aa: CASRQGARETQYF
v_gene: TRBV9; abundance: NA; j_gene: TRBJ1-5; d_gene: TRBD1; CDR3nt: TGTGCCAGCAGCCCGGGACAGGGGAATCAGCCCCAGCATTTT; CDR3aa: CASSPGQGNQPQHF
v_gene: TRBV9; abundance: NA; j_gene: TRBJ2-2; d_gene: NA; CDR3nt: TGTGCCAGCAACCCTTCCGGAGTCCCTTCCACCGGGGAGCTGTTTTTT; CDR3aa: CASNPSGVPSTGELFF
v_gene: TRBV9; abundance: NA; j_gene: TRBJ2-3; d_gene: NA; CDR3nt: TGTGCCAGCAGCGTAGATATCGGGGGGCCCTCAGATACGCAGTATTTT; CDR3aa: CASSVDIGGPSDTQYF
v_gene: TRBV7-2; abundance: NA; j_gene: TRBJ2-7; d_gene: NA; CDR3nt: TGTGCCAGCAGCTTAGACCCACTCTCCTACGAGCAGTACTTC; CDR3aa: CASSLDPLSYEQYF
v_gene: TRBV19; abundance: NA; j_gene: TRBJ1-4; d_gene: NA; CDR3nt: TGTGCCAGTTGCGGGGGTTCCCAGCCAGGGAAAAATGAAAAACTGTTTTTT; CDR3aa: CASCGGSQPGKNEKLFF
v_gene: TRBV19; abundance: few; j_gene: TRBJ2-2; d_gene: TRBD1; CDR3nt: TGTGCCAGTAGCCCAGGGACAGGGGAGGGCGGGGAGCTGTTTTTT; CDR3aa: CASSPGTGEGGELFF
v_gene: TRBV27; abundance: NA; j_gene: TRBJ2-1; d_gene: TRBD2; CDR3nt: TGTGCCAGCAGTTTATCTAAGGGACTAGGTCCCAATGAGCAGTTCTTC; CDR3aa: CASSLSKGLGPNEQFF
v_gene: TRBV27; abundance: NA; j_gene: TRBJ1-1; d_gene: TRBD1; CDR3nt: TGTGCCAGCAGGACAGGGGGGTTGGCTGAAGCTTTCTTT; CDR3aa: CASRTGGLAEAFF
v_gene: TRBV10-1; abundance: few; j_gene: TRBJ2-3; d_gene: NA; CDR3nt: TGCGCCAGCAGTTCCTATCGGGCAGATACGCAGTATTTT; CDR3aa: CASSSYRADTQYF
v_gene: TRBV5-1; abundance: NA; j_gene: TRBJ1-5; d_gene: TRBD1; CDR3nt: TGCGCCAGCAGCACAACAGGGGGCGCGAATCAGCCCCAGCATTTT; CDR3aa: CASSTTGGANQPQHF
v_gene: TRBV19; abundance: NA; j_gene: TRBJ1-1; d_gene: NA; CDR3nt: TGTGCCAGTAGTTTCCAGGGGCAAACCACTGAAGCTTTCTTT; CDR3aa: CASSFQGQTTEAFF
v_gene: TRBV5-1; abundance: NA; j_gene: TRBJ2-7; d_gene: TRBD1; CDR3nt: TGCGCCAGCAGCTTGGGGGACAGATCCTACGAGCAGTACTTC; CDR3aa: CASSLGDRSYEQYF
v_gene: TRBV5-1; abundance: NA; j_gene: TRBJ1-1; d_gene: NA; CDR3nt: TGCGCCAGCAGCCCCCTGCAGGGTATGAACACTGAAGCTTTCTTT; CDR3aa: CASSPLQGMNTEAFF
v_gene: TRBV5-6; abundance: NA; j_gene: TRBJ1-5; d_gene: TRBD1; CDR3nt: TGTGCCAGCAGCCCCTGGACAGGGGGCGGTCAGCCCCAGCATTTT; CDR3aa: CASSPWTGGGQPQHF
v_gene: TRBV18; abundance: NA; j_gene: TRBJ1-1; d_gene: NA; CDR3nt: TGTGCCAGCTTAACCAGAGACATGAACACTGAAGCTTTCTTT; CDR3aa: CASLTRDMNTEAFF
v_gene: TRBV28; abundance: NA; j_gene: TRBJ2-3; d_gene: NA; CDR3nt: TGTGCCAGCAGCCCGCCTGACTCACGCACAGATACGCAGTATTTT; CDR3aa: CASSPPDSRTDTQYF
v_gene: TRBV11-2; abundance: NA; j_gene: TRBJ1-1; d_gene: NA; CDR3nt: TGTGCCAGCAGCTTAGTAGTAGGGGTCGACACTGAAGCTTTCTTT; CDR3aa: CASSLVVGVDTEAFF
v_gene: TRBV18; abundance: NA; j_gene: TRBJ2-2; d_gene: NA; CDR3nt: TGTGCCAGCTCACCAGGGAGCACCGGGGAGCTGTTTTTT; CDR3aa: CASSPGSTGELFF
v_gene: TRBV25-1; abundance: NA; j_gene: TRBJ2-4; d_gene: TRBD1; CDR3nt: TGTGCCAGCAGTGAATCAGGGGGCCCAGCCAAAAACATTCAGTACTTC; CDR3aa: CASSESGGPAKNIQYF
v_gene: TRBV3-1/TRBV3-2; abundance: NA; j_gene: TRBJ1-1; d_gene: NA; CDR3nt: TGTGCCAGCAGCCAAGCTCCCTTTCGGGGGGAAAGGGGCCGAAACACTGAAGCTTTCTTT; CDR3aa: CASSQAPFRGERGRNTEAFF
v_gene: TRBV9; abundance: NA; j_gene: TRBJ2-6; d_gene: TRBD1; CDR3nt: TGTGCCAGCAGCCCGGGACAGGGTGGCGTGGGGGCCAACGTCCTGACTTTC; CDR3aa: CASSPGQGGVGANVLTF
v_gene: TRBV10-3; abundance: NA; j_gene: TRBJ1-2; d_gene: NA; CDR3nt: TGTGCCATCAGTGATCGGTATGGTGGCTACACCTTC; CDR3aa: CAISDRYGGYTF
v_gene: TRBV11-2; abundance: NA; j_gene: TRBJ2-7; d_gene: NA; CDR3nt: TGTGCCAGCAGCTTAGATCCTACGGGGGTCCACGAGCAGTACTTC; CDR3aa: CASSLDPTGVHEQYF
v_gene: TRBV5-4; abundance: NA; j_gene: TRBJ1-2; d_gene: NA; CDR3nt: TGTGCCAGCAGCCCCGTTGGGGACTACTACACCTTC; CDR3aa: CASSPVGDYYTF
v_gene: TRBV11-2; abundance: NA; j_gene: TRBJ1-3; d_gene: NA; CDR3nt: TGTGCCAGCAGCCCCCCGAACGCGGACACCTACTCTGGAAACACCATATATTTT; CDR3aa: CASSPPNADTYSGNTIYF
v_gene: TRBV30; abundance: NA; j_gene: TRBJ2-2; d_gene: NA; CDR3nt: TGTGCCTGGCAGGGGGACTTCTCCGTGAACACCGGGGAGCTGTTTTTT; CDR3aa: CAWQGDFSVNTGELFF
v_gene: TRBV27; abundance: NA; j_gene: TRBJ2-5; d_gene: TRBD1; CDR3nt: TGTGCCAGCAGCCGAGACAGGGTGCAAGAGACCCAGTACTTC; CDR3aa: CASSRDRVQETQYF
v_gene: TRBV2; abundance: NA; j_gene: TRBJ2-3; d_gene: NA; CDR3nt: TGTGCCAGCAGAGTACTCGTATCTCCGTCGGATACGCAGTATTTT; CDR3aa: CASRVLVSPSDTQYF
v_gene: TRBV27; abundance: once; j_gene: TRBJ2-3; d_gene: TRBD2; CDR3nt: TGTGCCAGCAGTTTAGGGACTAGCGGGCATACGCAGTATTTT; CDR3aa: CASSLGTSGHTQYF
v_gene: TRBV19; abundance: NA; j_gene: TRBJ1-2; d_gene: TRBD1; CDR3nt: TGTGCCAGTAGTACCGACAGGGTGCGAGGCTACACCTTC; CDR3aa: CASSTDRVRGYTF
v_gene: TRBV5-1; abundance: NA; j_gene: TRBJ1-1; d_gene: TRBD1; CDR3nt: TGCGCCAGCAGCCGACAGGGGTTCCCACTGAACACTGAAGCTTTCTTT; CDR3aa: CASSRQGFPLNTEAFF
v_gene: TRBV4-1; abundance: once; j_gene: TRBJ2-6; d_gene: NA; CDR3nt: TGCGCCAGCAGCCAAGATCGGAGCTCTGGGGCCAACGTCCTGACTTTC; CDR3aa: CASSQDRSSGANVLTF
v_gene: TRBV19; abundance: NA; j_gene: TRBJ1-5; d_gene: TRBD1; CDR3nt: TGTGCCAGTAGTCAACAGGGGACTAGCAATCAGCCCCAGCATTTT; CDR3aa: CASSQQGTSNQPQHF
v_gene: TRBV7-9; abundance: NA; j_gene: TRBJ1-2; d_gene: NA; CDR3nt: TGTGCCAGCAGCTTAGGAGTCGGCAGGGGAAACTATGGCTACACCTTC; CDR3aa: CASSLGVGRGNYGYTF
v_gene: TRBV27; abundance: NA; j_gene: TRBJ2-1; d_gene: NA; CDR3nt: TGTGCCAGCAGGAACAGAAATTGGGATGAGCAGTTCTTC; CDR3aa: CASRNRNWDEQFF
v_gene: TRBV2; abundance: NA; j_gene: TRBJ1-1; d_gene: NA; CDR3nt: TGTGCCAGCAGTGAAAGCCGACAGTCCATGAACACTGAAGCTTTCTTT; CDR3aa: CASSESRQSMNTEAFF
v_gene: TRBV27; abundance: NA; j_gene: TRBJ1-2; d_gene: TRBD1; CDR3nt: TGTGCCAGCCGTTCGGCGGGACAGGGGGTTAGCTACACCTTC; CDR3aa: CASRSAGQGVSYTF
v_gene: TRBV5-5; abundance: few; j_gene: TRBJ2-7; d_gene: NA; CDR3nt: TGTGCCAGCAGCTGGGCCTCCTACGAGCAGTACTTC; CDR3aa: CASSWASYEQYF
v_gene: TRBV3-1/TRBV3-2; abundance: NA; j_gene: TRBJ2-2; d_gene: NA; CDR3nt: TGTGCCAGCAGCCAGGGAAGGGGGAACACCGGGGAGCTGTTTTTT; CDR3aa: CASSQGRGNTGELFF
v_gene: TRBV29-1; abundance: NA; j_gene: TRBJ2-5; d_gene: NA; CDR3nt: TGCAGCGTTGTTAGGCGGGGATCACAAGAGACCCAGTACTTC; CDR3aa: CSVVRRGSQETQYF
v_gene: TRBV7-8; abundance: once; j_gene: TRBJ1-2; d_gene: TRBD1; CDR3nt: TGTGCCAGCAGCCCCGGGACAGGATATGGCTACACCTTC; CDR3aa: CASSPGTGYGYTF